This T cell receptor beta chain appears in the sequencing data of a study of blood T cell repertoires in COVID-19. Study-level background: Italy, Spain and the United States were the sources of the convalescent and acute COVID-19 samples. In each case, the material was cDNA or gDNA derived from T cells, B-cell-depleted T cells, or PBMCs.

Original processing notes: Reference gene primer amplification gave nucleated cell count estimates. Clones were read by immunoSEQ multiplex PCR, and TCRdb kept only the in-frame ones, dropping some. That table furnishes V, J and clone size, whereas the DNA furnished D and trimming. The sample comprises about 270,000 clones, over 75% of which are singletons, and 8% to 9.5% rests with the top ten. This CDR3 comprises 14 residues. V was trimmed by 4 bases and J by 6 bases, leaving 14 bases between them. CDR1 SGHDT and CDR2 YYEEEE come from the germline V gene. The source material was peripheral blood. This TCR was sampled from a human donor in a cohort sampled during active COVID-19. V usage is TRBV5-6 and J usage is TRBJ1-5, with a possible D match to TRBD1 (6 bases). The chain's CDR3 is CASSVNRVRQPQHF. The DNA of the CDR3 is TGTGCCAGCAGCGTGAACAGGGTTCGTCAGCCCCAGCATTTT. The entire variable domain, with the rest obtained from reference TRBV5-6 and TRBJ1-5, is as follows: DAGVTQSPTHLIKTRGQQVTLRCSPKSGHDTVSWYQQALGQGPQFIFQYYEEEERQRGNFPDRFSGHQFPNYSSELNVNALLLGDSALYLCASSVNRVRQPQHFGDGTRLSIL.